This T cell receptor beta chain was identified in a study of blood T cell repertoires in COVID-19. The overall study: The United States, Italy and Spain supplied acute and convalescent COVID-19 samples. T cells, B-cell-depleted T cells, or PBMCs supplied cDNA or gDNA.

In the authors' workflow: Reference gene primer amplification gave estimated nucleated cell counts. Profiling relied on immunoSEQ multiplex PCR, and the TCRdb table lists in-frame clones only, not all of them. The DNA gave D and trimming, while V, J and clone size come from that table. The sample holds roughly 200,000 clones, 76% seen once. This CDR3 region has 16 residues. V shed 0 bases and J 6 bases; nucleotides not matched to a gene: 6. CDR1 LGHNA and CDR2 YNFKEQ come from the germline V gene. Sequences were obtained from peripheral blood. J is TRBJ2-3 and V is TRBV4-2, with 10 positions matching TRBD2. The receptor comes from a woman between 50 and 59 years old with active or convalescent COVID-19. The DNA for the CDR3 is TGTGCCAGCAGCCAAGACTCTAGCGGGAGTACGGATACGCAGTATTTT. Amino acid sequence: CASSQDSSGSTDTQYF.